The present T cell receptor beta chain was sequenced within a study of shared clonotypes between healthy human individuals. Whole-study findings and limits: A small donor pool kept down the genetic and exposure-history diversity that was represented. Rarefaction showed that sequencing of sorted subsets was incomplete (despite large depth).

With 0 bases clipped from V and 1 base from J, the junction kept 4 bases outside the gene matches. The CDR3 contains 16 residues. Looked up from germline, CDR1 is MNHEY and CDR2 is SMNVEV (reference sequence). Sequencing used immunoSEQ multiplex PCR; TCRdb keeps in-frame clones, though not all of them. The repertoire includes hundreds of thousands of clones, roughly 94% of them detected once, and 20% to 25% sits in the top ten. As to this clone: Its antigen is not known.

CD45RO negativity and positive selection for CCR7 defined naive CD8 cells, a population that excluded terminally differentiated effector memory CD45RA+ cells. The chain has TRBV27 and TRBJ2-7, with 9 bases fitting TRBD1. Specimen: naive CD8+ T cells sorted from blood. The TCR comes from a man aged 25 to 40 in good health. CDR3 sequence: CASSLSGQGFSYEQYF. CDR3 sequence (DNA): TGTGCCAGCAGTTTATCGGGACAGGGATTTTCCTACGAGCAGTACTTC.